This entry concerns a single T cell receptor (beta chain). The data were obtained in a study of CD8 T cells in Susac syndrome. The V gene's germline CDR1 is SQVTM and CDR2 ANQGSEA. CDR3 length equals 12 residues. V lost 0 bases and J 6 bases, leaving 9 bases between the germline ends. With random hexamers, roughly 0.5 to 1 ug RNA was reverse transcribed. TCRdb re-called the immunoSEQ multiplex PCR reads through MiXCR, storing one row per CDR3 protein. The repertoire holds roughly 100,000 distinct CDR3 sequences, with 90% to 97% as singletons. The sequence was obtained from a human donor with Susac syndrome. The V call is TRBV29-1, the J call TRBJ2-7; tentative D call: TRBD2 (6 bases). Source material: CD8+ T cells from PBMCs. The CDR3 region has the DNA TGCAGCGTTGAAGAGCTGGGGGGCGAGCAGTACTTC. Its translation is CSVEELGGEQYF.